These 28 T cell receptor beta chains were all obtained from the same sample, sequenced in a study of cytotoxic CD8 clonotypes in ibrutinib-treated CLL. Sequencing used immunoSEQ multiplex PCR; TCRdb keeps in-frame clones, though not all of them. The sample gives some 200,000 clones, roughly 79% of which show up once; over 10% is in the top ten. The specimen was PBMCs, collected after 12 months of ibrutinib treatment. These receptors were collected from a human donor with chronic lymphocytic leukemia.

This sequence joins TRBV28 and TRBJ2-5; D may be TRBD1 or TRBD2 (5 bases each). CDR1 MDHEN and CDR2 SYDVKM come from the germline V gene. V was shortened by 8 bases and J by 1 base, with 14 bases between the two germline ends. This CDR3 contains 14 residues. CDR3 loop: CASGRGLPQETQYF. The CDR3 coding sequence is TGTGCCAGCGGCCGGGGCCTCCCCCAAGAGACCCAGTACTTC.

The gene calls are TRBV6-5 and TRBJ2-3; TRBD1 matches at 8 bases. Germline V gene sequence: CDR1 MNHEY, CDR2 SVGAGI. V shed 1 base, J shed 3 bases, and the junction held 3 bases outside the gene matches. There are 15 residues in the CDR3. CDR3 coding DNA: TGTGCCAGCAGTTACTACGGACAGGGAACAGATACGCAGTATTTT. It specifies CASSYYGQGTDTQYF.

V usage is TRBV11-2 and J usage is TRBJ2-7, with 7 bases identical to TRBD2. V was pared by 3 bases and J by 7 bases, with 21 bases of the junction left unmatched. This CDR3 has 18 amino acids. From germline, CDR1 is SGHAT and CDR2 FQNNGV. For the CDR3, the DNA is TGTGCCAGCAGCTTGCCTGGAGTGAAGTGGCTAGCGGTCTTTGAGCAGTACTTC. Amino acid sequence: CASSLPGVKWLAVFEQYF.

J is TRBJ1-2 and V is TRBV29-1; the D is unclear. Trimming stripped 6 bases from V and 5 bases from J, with 10 bases between. Per germline, CDR1 SQVTM and CDR2 ANQGSEA. The CDR3 is 11 amino acids. The CDR3: CSVGEEYGYTF. The CDR3 nucleotides are TGCAGCGTCGGGGAGGAGTATGGCTACACCTTC. The full variable domain, completed using reference TRBV29-1 and TRBJ1-2, is SAVISQKPSRDICQRGTSLTIQCQVDSQVTMMFWYRQQPGQSLTLIATANQGSEATYESGFVIDKFPISRPNLTFSTLTVSNMSPEDSSIYLCSVGEEYGYTFGSGTRLTVV.

This chain connects TRBV7-9 to TRBJ1-2, with D possibly being TRBD1 (6 bases). The germline V gene has CDR1 SEHNR and CDR2 FQNEAQ (reference sequence). This CDR3 contains 16 residues. The V end was cut by 2 bases, the J end by 3 bases, with 16 bases between. The CDR3 nucleotides read TGTGCCAGCAGCTTACCCGCACAGGGAAGTGACTATGGCTACACCTTC. It encodes CASSLPAQGSDYGYTF.

The chain links TRBV28 to TRBJ2-7; TRBD2 might be the D (6 bases). The V gene lost 8 bases and the J gene lost 5 bases, with 28 bases spanning the gap. The CDR3 loop spans 17 amino acids. Germline CDR1 reads MDHEN; CDR2 reads SYDVKM. CDR3 region: CASSLGGFGAGSDEQYF. CDR3 sequence (DNA): TGTGCCAGCTCTCTTGGGGGGTTTGGAGCGGGCAGCGACGAGCAGTACTTC.

The rearrangement links TRBV6-5 to TRBJ2-7, with 8 bases aligning to TRBD1. Germline CDR1 is MNHEY and CDR2 is SVGAGI. J lost 2 bases, V lost 6 bases, and 6 bases had no gene match. This CDR3 is 14 amino acids long. CDR3 region: CASRYGTGAYEQYF. CDR3 DNA: TGTGCCAGCAGATACGGGACAGGTGCCTACGAGCAGTACTTC.

The chain carries TRBV7-8 and TRBJ2-5, with D perhaps TRBD2 (5 bases). Germline CDR1 SGHVS, CDR2 FQNEAQ. V dropped 1 base and J dropped 7 bases, with 10 bases sitting between them. CDR3 length equals 13 residues. This CDR3 reads CASSLDPGRTQYF. CDR3 nucleotide sequence: TGTGCCAGCAGCTTAGACCCGGGGAGGACCCAGTACTTC.

This clone was recorded a few times. The CDR3 region is CASSYKPWDGYTF. CDR3 nucleotide sequence: TGCGCCAGCAGCTACAAGCCCTGGGATGGCTACACCTTC. The chain combines TRBV5-1 with TRBJ1-2; D not certain. From germline, CDR1 is SGHRS and CDR2 YFSETQ. The CDR3 is 13 amino acids. The ends were cut back, 3 bases at V and 6 bases at J, with 12 bases in the middle.

The chain uses TRBV2 and TRBJ1-2; a weak D match, TRBD1 (6 bases). The CDR3 has 17 amino acids. Germline V gene sequence: CDR1 SNHLY, CDR2 FYNNEI. Trimming took off 5 bases at V and 6 bases at J, with 25 bases between the two ends. The CDR3 nucleotides read TGTGCCAGCAGTCCTCCAAAGCAGGGGTTATTTGAGAATGGCTACACCTTC. Its translation is CASSPPKQGLFENGYTF.

V is TRBV5-4 and J is TRBJ1-2; TRBD1 aligns across 12 bases. V was pared by 4 bases and J by 3 bases, with 7 bases of the junction left unmatched. Germline V lookup: CDR1 SGHNT, CDR2 YYREEE (reference sequence). This CDR3 is built from 16 residues. CDR3 in DNA: TGTGCCAGCAGCGCCGGGACAGGGGGCTGGGACTATGGCTACACCTTC. Translating it yields CASSAGTGGWDYGYTF.

The V gene is TRBV29-1, the J gene TRBJ2-1; TRBD2 might be the D (5 bases). CDR1 and CDR2 from the germline V gene are SQVTM and ANQGSEA. This CDR3 has 12 residues. Trimming cost V 7 bases and J 0 bases, with 7 bases left between them. In DNA, the CDR3 is TGCAGCGCCGAGGGCTCCTACAATGAGCAGTTCTTC. Amino acid sequence: CSAEGSYNEQFF.

The chain is built from TRBV27 and TRBJ2-1; 8 positions agree with TRBD2. Germline CDR1 reads MNHEY; CDR2 reads SMNVEV (reference sequence). The trim removed 3 bases at V and 4 bases at J, leaving 14 bases unmatched. The CDR3 contains 18 residues. The CDR3 nucleotides are TGTGCCAGCAGTTTTAGTTGGAGGGTAGCGGGACTTTACAATGAGCAGTTCTTC. Residues: CASSFSWRVAGLYNEQFF.

The J gene is TRBJ1-1, the V gene TRBV29-1, with D possibly TRBD1 on 5 matching bases. Deletions cut 7 bases from V and 3 bases from J, with 18 bases between. The germline gives CDR1 SQVTM, CDR2 ANQGSEA. The CDR3 consists of 14 residues. CDR3 region: CSAEFNIQDTEAFF. As DNA, the CDR3 is TGCAGCGCTGAGTTCAATATACAGGACACTGAAGCTTTCTTT.

This chain links TRBV6-1 with TRBJ2-3; D unclear. CDR1 is MNHNS and CDR2 is SASEGT in the germline V gene. The germline V and J ends were trimmed by 4 bases and 0 bases, with 5 bases remaining between them. CDR3 length: 13 residues. The DNA of the CDR3 is TGTGCCAGCAGTGGCGGAAGCACAGATACGCAGTATTTT. It is translated as CASSGGSTDTQYF.

This chain joins TRBV5-4 and TRBJ2-7; 7 nucleotides agree with TRBD2. CDR3 length: 13 residues. In germline, CDR1 is SGHNT, CDR2 YYREEE (reference sequence). V shed 3 bases and J 0 bases; nucleotides not matched to a gene: 0. CDR3 in amino acids: CASSSGGSYEQYF. Written as DNA, the CDR3 is TGTGCCAGCAGCTCGGGGGGCTCCTACGAGCAGTACTTC.

This chain connects TRBV10-3 to TRBJ2-1; TRBD2 matches at 8 bases. The germline V gene has CDR1 ENHRY and CDR2 SYGVKD. The CDR3 is 12 residues long. V shed 6 bases and J 8 bases; nucleotides not matched to a gene: 3. The CDR3 coding sequence is TGTGCCATCAGCGGGGGGGTTGATGAGCAGTTCTTC. It yields the protein CAISGGVDEQFF.

The chain couples TRBV19 to TRBJ2-2; 8 bases agree with TRBD1. After removal of 7 bases from V and 7 bases from J, the junction contained 8 bases not matched to a gene. The CDR3 totals 14 residues. Germline CDR1 and CDR2: LNHDA and SQIVND (reference sequence). As DNA, the CDR3 is TGTGCCAGTAAGGAGACAGGGGCGAACGGGGAGCTGTTTTTT. Its protein product is CASKETGANGELFF.

V usage is TRBV5-1 and J usage is TRBJ2-5; 9 positions match TRBD2. Per germline, CDR1 SGHRS and CDR2 YFSETQ. After removal of 2 bases from V and 5 bases from J, the junction contained 7 bases not matched to a gene. CDR3 size: 15 residues. The CDR3 bases are TGCGCCAGCAGCTTTAGGGCGGGAGGGCCTGAGACCCAGTACTTC. Its protein is CASSFRAGGPETQYF.

The chain has TRBV10-3 and TRBJ2-7; TRBD2 matches at 11 bases. This CDR3 has 16 amino acids. Germline lookup yields CDR1 ENHRY and CDR2 SYGVKD. Germline trimming cut 3 bases from V and 7 bases from J; bases unmatched to any gene: 11. CDR3 in DNA: TGTGCCATCAGTGACTACGGGACTAGCGGTTTGGTGGAGCAGTACTTC. Amino acids: CAISDYGTSGLVEQYF.

The V call is TRBV4-1, the J call TRBJ2-3; D is possibly TRBD2 (6 bases). V was trimmed by 4 bases and J by 2 bases, leaving 10 bases between them. The CDR3 consists of 14 residues. CDR1 is MGHRA, CDR2 YSYEKL, per germline. The CDR3 loop reads CASSRDFITDTQYF. CDR3 sequence (DNA): TGCGCCAGCAGCCGGGACTTCATCACAGATACGCAGTATTTT.

This chain joins TRBV19 and TRBJ2-1; D possibly uses TRBD1 or TRBD2 (6 bases each). The germline V gene has CDR1 LNHDA and CDR2 SQIVND (reference sequence). This CDR3 spans 14 amino acids. V dropped 5 bases and J dropped 12 bases, with 20 bases sitting between them. The CDR3 DNA follows: TGTGCCAGTAGTCAAGGGGGAACCGGGGGACTGCAGTTCTTC. It codes for CASSQGGTGGLQFF.

As concerns this clone: The same CDR3 arises from other DNA sequences in this sample as well. This sequence joins TRBV7-9 and TRBJ2-3, with D unresolved. Looked up from germline, CDR1 is SEHNR and CDR2 is FQNEAQ (reference sequence). The germline V and J ends were trimmed by 5 bases and 1 base, with 4 bases remaining between them. The CDR3 runs 12 residues. The CDR3 reads CASSPRTDTQYF. CDR3 nucleotide sequence: TGTGCCAGCAGCCCCCGCACAGATACGCAGTATTTT.

The chain is built from TRBV28 and TRBJ1-2; tentative D call: TRBD1 (5 bases). Looked up from germline, CDR1 is MDHEN and CDR2 is SYDVKM. Trimming removed 5 bases at V and 5 bases at J, with 24 bases between. This CDR3 contains 17 residues. Here the CDR3 reads CASSQSTSGNRGYGYTF. The CDR3 DNA reads TGTGCCAGCAGTCAATCAACTTCAGGGAATCGAGGGTATGGCTACACCTTC.

J is TRBJ1-2 and V is TRBV15, with a weak D call TRBD1 (5 bases). The CDR3 extends over 15 amino acids. The germline V and J ends were trimmed by 5 bases and 0 bases, with 13 bases remaining between them. CDR1 is LNHNV and CDR2 is YYDKDF in the germline V gene (reference sequence). CDR3 DNA: TGTGCCACCAGCCACCTTTCGGGGGCTAACTATGGCTACACCTTC. The encoded protein is CATSHLSGANYGYTF. Based on the CDR3 plus reference TRBV15 and TRBJ1-2, the full variable domain is DAMVIQNPRYQVTQFGKPVTLSCSQTLNHNVMYWYQQKSSQAPKLLFHYYDKDFNNEADTPDNFQSRRPNTSFCFLDIRSPGLGDTAMYLCATSHLSGANYGYTFGSGTRLTVV.

This sequence joins TRBV7-8 and TRBJ2-2; D perhaps matches TRBD2 (6 bases). CDR1 SGHVS and CDR2 FQNEAQ come from the germline V gene. The CDR3 has 15 residues. Deletions cut 0 bases from V and 8 bases from J, with 13 bases between. CDR3 region: CASSLARRRGGELFF. CDR3 DNA: TGTGCCAGCAGCTTAGCACGGCGGCGGGGTGGGGAGCTGTTTTTT.

In this sample, this clone turned up once. The chain joins TRBV6-1 to TRBJ2-7; D gene ambiguous. From germline, CDR1 is MNHNS and CDR2 SASEGT. The length of the CDR3 is 15 residues. The V end lost 1 base, the J end lost 4 bases, and 14 bases lay between the germline ends. The CDR3 protein is CASSEEAPSPYEQYF. The CDR3 DNA is TGTGCCAGCAGTGAAGAGGCACCTTCACCTTACGAGCAGTACTTC.

The chain is built from TRBV27 and TRBJ1-1; D may be TRBD1 (5 bases). CDR3 size: 14 residues. The germline V gene has CDR1 MNHEY and CDR2 SMNVEV (reference sequence). The V and J ends lost 2 bases and 7 bases respectively, with 14 bases between them. CDR3 DNA sequence: TGTGCCAGCAGTTTAGTTGGGGCAGGGCGTGAAGCTTTCTTT. Amino acid sequence: CASSLVGAGREAFF.